This T cell receptor (beta chain) was sequenced during a study of T cell repertoires in cytomegalovirus infection. The CDR3 has 15 amino acids. Germline CDR1 is SEHNR and CDR2 is FQNEAQ (reference sequence). V shed 2 bases and J 5 bases; nucleotides not matched to a gene: 6. A single record per CDR3 protein comes from TCRdb applying MiXCR to the reads. The sample consists of 20,000 to 25,000 distinct CDR3 sequences, about 39% of them appearing once. Notes on this clonotype: Its specificity is unknown.

The clonotype comes from a human donor in good health (CMV status not recorded). Some clones in this sample may be carry-over from other donors' samples. This material consisted of CD8+ T cells from cultured PBMCs, taken from culture after CMV antigen stimulation. This chain uses TRBV7-9 with TRBJ2-1; 7 bases line up with TRBD1. CDR3 amino acids: CASSLNRGPDNEQFF. The CDR3 bases are TGTGCCAGCAGCTTAAACAGGGGACCCGACAATGAGCAGTTCTTC. The whole variable domain, remainder taken from reference TRBV7-9 and TRBJ2-1, is DTGVSQNPRHKITKRGQNVTFRCDPISEHNRLYWYRQTLGQGPEFLTYFQNEAQLEKSRLLSDRFSAERPKGSFSTLEIQRTEQGDSAMYLCASSLNRGPDNEQFFGPGTRLTVL.